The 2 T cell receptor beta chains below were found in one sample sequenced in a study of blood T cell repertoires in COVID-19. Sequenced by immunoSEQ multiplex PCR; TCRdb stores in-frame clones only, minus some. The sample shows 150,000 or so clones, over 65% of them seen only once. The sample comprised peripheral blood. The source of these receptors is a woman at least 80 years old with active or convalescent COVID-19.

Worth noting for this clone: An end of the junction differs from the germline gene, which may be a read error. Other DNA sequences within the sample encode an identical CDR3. CDR3 DNA sequence: TGCGCCAGCAGCACCGACTTAAGCTCTGGAAACACCATATATTTT. This translates into CASSTDLSSGNTIYF. This chain links TRBV5-5 with TRBJ1-3; no clear D. Germline CDR1 SGHKS, CDR2 YYEKEE (reference sequence). CDR3 length: 15 residues.

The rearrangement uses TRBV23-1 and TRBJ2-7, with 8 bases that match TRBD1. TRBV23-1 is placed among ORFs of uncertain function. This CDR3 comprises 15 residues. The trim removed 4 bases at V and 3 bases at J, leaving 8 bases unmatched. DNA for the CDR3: TGCGCCAGCAGTCGACCGGGACAGGAGTGCTACGAGCAGTACTTC. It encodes CASSRPGQECYEQYF.